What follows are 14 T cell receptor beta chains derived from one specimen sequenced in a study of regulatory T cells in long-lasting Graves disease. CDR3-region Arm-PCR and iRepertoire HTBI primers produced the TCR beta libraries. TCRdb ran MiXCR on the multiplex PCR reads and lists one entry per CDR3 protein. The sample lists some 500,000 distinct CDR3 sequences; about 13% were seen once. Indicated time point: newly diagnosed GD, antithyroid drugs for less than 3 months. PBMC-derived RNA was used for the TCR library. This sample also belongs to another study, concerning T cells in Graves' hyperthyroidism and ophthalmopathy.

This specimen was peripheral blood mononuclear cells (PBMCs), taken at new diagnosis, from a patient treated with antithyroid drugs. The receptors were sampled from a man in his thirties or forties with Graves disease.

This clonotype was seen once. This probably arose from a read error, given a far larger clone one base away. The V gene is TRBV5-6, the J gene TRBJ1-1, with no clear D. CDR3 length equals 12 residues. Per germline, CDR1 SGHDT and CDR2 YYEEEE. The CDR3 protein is CVSSPANTEAFF. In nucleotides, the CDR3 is TGTGTCAGCAGTCCAGCGAACACTGAAGCTTTCTTT.

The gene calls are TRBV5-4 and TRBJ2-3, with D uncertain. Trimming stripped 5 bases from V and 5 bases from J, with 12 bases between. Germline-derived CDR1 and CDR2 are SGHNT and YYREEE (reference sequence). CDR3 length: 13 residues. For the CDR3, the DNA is TGTGCCAGCAGGCAGGCCTCGGAAGATACGCAGTATTTT. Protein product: CASRQASEDTQYF.

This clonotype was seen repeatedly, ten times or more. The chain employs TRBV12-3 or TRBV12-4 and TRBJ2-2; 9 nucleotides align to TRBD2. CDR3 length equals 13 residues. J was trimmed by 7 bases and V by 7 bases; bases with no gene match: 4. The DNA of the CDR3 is TGTGCCAGCATTCAGCGGGAGGTCGGGGAGCTGTTTTTT. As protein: CASIQREVGELFF.

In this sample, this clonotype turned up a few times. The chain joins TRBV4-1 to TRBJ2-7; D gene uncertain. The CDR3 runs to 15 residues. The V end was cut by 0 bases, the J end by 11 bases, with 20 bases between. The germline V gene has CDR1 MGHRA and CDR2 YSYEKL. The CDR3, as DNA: TGCGCCAGCAGCCAAGAAAGGGCGGTGGCCAGACTGAAGTACTTC. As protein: CASSQERAVARLKYF.

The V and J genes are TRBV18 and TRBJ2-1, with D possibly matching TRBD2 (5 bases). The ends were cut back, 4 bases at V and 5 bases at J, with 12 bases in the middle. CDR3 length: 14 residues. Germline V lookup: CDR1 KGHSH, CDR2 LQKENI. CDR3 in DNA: TGTGCCAGCTCACAGCGGAGCCCCGACAATGAGCAGTTCTTC. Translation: CASSQRSPDNEQFF. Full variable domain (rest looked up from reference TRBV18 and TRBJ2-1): NAGVMQNPRHLVRRRGQEARLRCSPMKGHSHVYWYRQLPEEGLKFMVYLQKENIIDESGMPKERFSAEFPKEGPSILRIQQVVRGDSAAYFCASSQRSPDNEQFFGPGTRLTVL.

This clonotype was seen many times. The CDR3 nucleotides are TGCAGCGTTGTGCCAGCGGTTGAGCAGTTCTTC. This codes for CSVVPAVEQFF. The J gene is TRBJ2-1, the V gene TRBV29-1; TRBD2 might be the D (5 bases). The ends were cut back, 4 bases at V and 9 bases at J, with 10 bases in the middle. There are 11 residues in the CDR3. Germline CDR1 reads SQVTM; CDR2 reads ANQGSEA.

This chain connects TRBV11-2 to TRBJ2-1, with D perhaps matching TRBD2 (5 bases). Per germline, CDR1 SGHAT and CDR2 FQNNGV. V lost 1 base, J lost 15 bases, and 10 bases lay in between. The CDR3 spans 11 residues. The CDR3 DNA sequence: TGTGCCAGCAGCTTAGCGCTGGCGGGGTTCTTC. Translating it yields CASSLALAGFF.

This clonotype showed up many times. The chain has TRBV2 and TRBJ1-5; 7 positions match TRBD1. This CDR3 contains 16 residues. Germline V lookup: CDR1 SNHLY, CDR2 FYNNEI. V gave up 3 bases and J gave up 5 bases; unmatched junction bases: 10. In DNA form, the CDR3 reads TGTGCCAGCAGTGACCTCCAGGGGGGTGCGGATCAGCCCCAGCATTTT. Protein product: CASSDLQGGADQPQHF. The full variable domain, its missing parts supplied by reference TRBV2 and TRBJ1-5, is EPEVTQTPSHQVTQMGQEVILRCVPISNHLYFYWYRQILGQKVEFLVSFYNNEISEKSEIFDDQFSVERPDGSNFTLKIRSTKLEDSAMYFCASSDLQGGADQPQHFGDGTRLSIL.

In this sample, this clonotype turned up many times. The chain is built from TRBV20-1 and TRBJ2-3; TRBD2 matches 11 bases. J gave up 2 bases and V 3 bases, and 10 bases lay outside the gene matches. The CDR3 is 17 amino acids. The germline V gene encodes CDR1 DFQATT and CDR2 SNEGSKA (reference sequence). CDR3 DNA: TGCAGTGCTAGTGGGTTAGCGGGAGGGAGGGACACAGATACGCAGTATTTT. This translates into CSASGLAGGRDTDTQYF.

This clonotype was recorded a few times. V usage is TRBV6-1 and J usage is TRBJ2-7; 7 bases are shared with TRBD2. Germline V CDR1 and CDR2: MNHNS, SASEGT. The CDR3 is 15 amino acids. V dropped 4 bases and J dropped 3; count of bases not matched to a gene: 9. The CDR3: CASSGSRTRIYEQYF. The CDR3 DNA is TGTGCCAGCAGTGGTAGTAGGACTAGAATCTACGAGCAGTACTTC.

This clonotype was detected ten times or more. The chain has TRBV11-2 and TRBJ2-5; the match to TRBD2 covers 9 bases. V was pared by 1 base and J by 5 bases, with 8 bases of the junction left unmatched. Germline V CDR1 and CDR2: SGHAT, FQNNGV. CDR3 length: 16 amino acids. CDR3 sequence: CASSLVRLAGSETQYF. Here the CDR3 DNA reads TGTGCCAGCAGCTTAGTGCGGCTAGCGGGAAGTGAGACCCAGTACTTC.

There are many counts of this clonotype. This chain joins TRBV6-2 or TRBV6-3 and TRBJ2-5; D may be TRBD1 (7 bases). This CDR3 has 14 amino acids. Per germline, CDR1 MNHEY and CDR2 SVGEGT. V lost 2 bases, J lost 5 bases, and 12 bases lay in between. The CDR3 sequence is CASSYGGGVETQYF. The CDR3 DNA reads TGTGCCAGCAGTTACGGAGGGGGCGTCGAGACCCAGTACTTC.

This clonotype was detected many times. DNA for the CDR3: TGTGCCAGCATAGTGGGTAGCGGATCCTACGAGCAGTACTTC. Encoded protein: CASIVGSGSYEQYF. The chain carries TRBV2 and TRBJ2-7; TRBD2 is a possible D gene (6 bases). This CDR3 is built from 14 residues. V was trimmed by 7 bases and J by 1 base, leaving 14 bases between them. From germline, CDR1 is SNHLY and CDR2 FYNNEI.

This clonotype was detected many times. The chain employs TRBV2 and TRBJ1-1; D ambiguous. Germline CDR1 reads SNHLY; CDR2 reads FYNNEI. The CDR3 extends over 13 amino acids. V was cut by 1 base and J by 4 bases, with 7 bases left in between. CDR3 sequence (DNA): TGTGCCAGCAGTGAAGAGGGTTCCACTGAAGCTTTCTTT. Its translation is CASSEEGSTEAFF.